This T cell receptor (beta chain) comes out of a study of glioma-infiltrating T cells after dendritic cell vaccination. Blood PBMC samples: pre-vaccination, two weeks post third vaccination, and at tumor progression. The CDR3 runs to 14 residues. Per germline, CDR1 SNHLY and CDR2 FYNNEI. Repertoires were generated with immunoSEQ multiplex PCR, while TCRdb's copy carries only in-frame clones and drops some. Counted here are around 62,000 clones, more than 75% occurring once; the ten biggest clones make up about 10%. A word on this clone: A read error may account for a junction end that differs from germline.

The receptor was derived from a human donor with glioblastoma. The chain links TRBV2 to TRBJ2-7; perhaps TRBD1 as D (6 bases). Sequences were derived from blood, sampled before dendritic cell vaccination. This CDR3 is CASIENRVSYEQYF. CDR3 in DNA: TGTGCCAGCATTGAAAACAGGGTTTCGTACGAGCAGTACTTC. Filled out from reference TRBV2 and TRBJ2-7, the complete variable domain reads EPEVTQTPSHQVTQMGQEVILRCVPISNHLYFYWYRQILGQKVEFLVSFYNNEISEKSEIFDDQFSVERPDGSNFTLKIRSTKLEDSAMYFCASIENRVSYEQYFGPGTRLTVT.